A selection of T cell receptor beta chains follows, all from one sample in a study of CD8+ T cells in alopecia areata. The table came from immunoSEQ multiplex PCR; TCRdb's copy has only in-frame clones and leaves some out. The profile covers fewer than 250,000 clones, with less than 50% appearing a single time and approximately 2.4% taken by the ten largest. The sequences come from CD4+ T cells sorted from blood, collected at approximately week 36, from a patient treated with tofacitinib. The receptor source for this set is a human donor with alopecia areata. Both conserved end residues are part of each CDR3. A D gene is named only where the DNA matches it firmly. Clone size is shown for a subset of rows, as once, few, many or a class of expanded clone.

clone_size d_call j_call v_call cdr3_aa cdr3_nt
. . TRBJ1-3 TRBV6-5 CASSYSNTGPGNTIYF TGTGCCAGCAGTTACTCGAATACGGGGCCGGGAAACACCATATATTTT
. . TRBJ2-5 TRBV30 CAWSVRETQYF TGTGCCTGGAGTGTACGTGAGACCCAGTACTTC
. . TRBJ2-3 TRBV20-1 CSANVGDTQYF TGCAGTGCCAACGTCGGAGATACGCAGTATTTT
. . TRBJ1-1 TRBV6-6 CASSFGRLNTEAFF TGTGCCAGCAGTTTTGGGAGGCTTAACACTGAAGCTTTCTTT
. TRBD2 TRBJ2-7 TRBV7-2 CASSFPGLADYEQYF TGTGCCAGCAGCTTTCCGGGACTAGCGGACTACGAGCAGTACTTC
. . TRBJ2-7 TRBV11-2 CASRPARGVGYEQYF TGTGCCAGCAGACCAGCTAGGGGAGTTGGCTACGAGCAGTACTTC
. TRBD2 TRBJ2-7 TRBV28 CASSASGRTYEQYF TGTGCCAGCAGTGCTAGCGGGAGGACCTACGAGCAGTACTTC
few . TRBJ2-1 TRBV7-8 CASSLARQRNEQFF TGTGCCAGCAGCTTAGCGCGGCAGCGGAATGAGCAGTTCTTC
few . TRBJ2-1 TRBV21-1 CASSKVLYNEQFF TGTGCCAGCAGCAAAGTCTTGTACAATGAGCAGTTCTTC
. TRBD2 TRBJ2-7 TRBV15 CATSGTTSGQQYF TGTGCCACCAGCGGTACGACTAGCGGACAGCAGTACTTC
. . TRBJ2-7 TRBV30 CAWRGPISGTITYEQYF TGTGCCTGGAGGGGACCTATATCCGGGACGATAACCTACGAGCAGTACTTC
. . TRBJ1-2 TRBV29-1 CSATTKGTNYGYTF TGCAGCGCCACCACCAAGGGGACAAACTATGGCTACACCTTC
few . TRBJ1-5 TRBV6-5 CASEVGAGPNQPQHF TGTGCCAGCGAAGTCGGGGCAGGGCCGAATCAGCCCCAGCATTTT
. . TRBJ2-1 TRBV5-1 CASGHTADGYNEQFF TGCGCCAGCGGCCACACGGCGGACGGGTACAATGAGCAGTTCTTC
. TRBD2 TRBJ2-2 TRBV4-1 CASSLASGANTGELFF TGCGCCAGCAGCTTGGCTAGCGGGGCGAACACCGGGGAGCTGTTTTTT
few . TRBJ2-7 TRBV18 CASSRVRDEQYF TGTGCCAGCTCCAGGGTTAGGGACGAGCAGTACTTC
many . TRBJ2-7 TRBV2 CASSAIGGEQYF TGTGCCAGCAGTGCGATCGGCGGAGAGCAGTACTTC
. TRBD2 TRBJ2-5 TRBV30 CAWASGLATTAQYF TGTGCCTGGGCTTCGGGACTAGCTACTACGGCCCAGTACTTC
. . TRBJ2-7 TRBV6-5 CASSATYGSYEQYF TGTGCCAGCAGCGCAACCTATGGCTCCTACGAGCAGTACTTC
. . TRBJ2-1 TRBV30 CAWGSIVNEQFF TGTGCCTGGGGGTCGATTGTCAATGAGCAGTTCTTC
. . TRBJ1-1 TRBV7-9 CASSGRQEPLNTEAFF TGTGCCAGCAGCGGGCGCCAGGAGCCGCTGAACACTGAAGCTTTCTTT
. . TRBJ2-1 TRBV29-1 CSVVLSYNEQFF TGCAGCGTTGTCCTCAGCTACAATGAGCAGTTCTTC
few . TRBJ2-7 TRBV28 CASSPQPHLPKQYF TGTGCCAGCAGTCCACAACCACACCTCCCTAAGCAGTACTTC
few . TRBJ2-4 TRBV14 CASSPSGVGAKNIQYF TGTGCCAGCAGCCCCTCAGGGGTGGGGGCCAAAAACATTCAGTACTTC
once TRBD1 TRBJ1-1 TRBV29-1 CSVPDRRNTKAFF TGCAGCGTACCGGACAGGCGGAACACTAAAGCTTTCTTT
few TRBD2 TRBJ2-1 TRBV30 CAWSVVGRKVNEQFF TGTGCCTGGAGTGTCGTCGGGAGGAAGGTTAATGAGCAGTTCTTC
few . TRBJ2-6 TRBV6-5 CASSYSLSSGANVLTF TGTGCCAGCAGTTACTCCTTATCCTCTGGGGCCAACGTCCTGACTTTC
. . TRBJ2-5 TRBV6-6 CASSVQETQYF TGTGCCAGCAGTGTCCAAGAGACCCAGTACTTC
few TRBD1 TRBJ2-5 TRBV4-1 CASSQGITGGRPTQYF TGCGCCAGCAGCCAAGGAATTACAGGGGGACGTCCGACCCAGTACTTC
once . TRBJ2-1 TRBV7-8 CASSLTLANNEQFF TGTGCCAGCAGCTTAACACTAGCAAACAATGAGCAGTTCTTC
. . TRBJ2-2 TRBV7-2 CASAADRAGELFF TGTGCCAGCGCGGCGGATAGGGCGGGGGAGCTGTTTTTT
. . TRBJ2-7 TRBV6-1 CASTEAGYEQYF TGTGCCAGCACAGAGGCGGGCTACGAGCAGTACTTC
once . TRBJ2-1 TRBV5-1 CASTPGTNSYNEQFF TGCGCCAGCACCCCCGGGACAAACTCCTACAATGAGCAGTTCTTC
. . TRBJ2-5 TRBV5-1 CASSLGPFQETQYF TGCGCCAGCAGCTTGGGGCCCTTCCAAGAGACCCAGTACTTC
. TRBD1 TRBJ1-5 TRBV28 CASSGGGRGWLPQHF TGTGCCAGCAGTGGCGGTGGCAGGGGGTGGCTGCCCCAGCATTTT
. TRBD2 TRBJ2-1 TRBV6-5 CASSLGLAMKNEQFF TGTGCCAGCAGCCTAGGACTAGCGATGAAAAATGAGCAGTTCTTC
. TRBD2 TRBJ2-5 TRBV6-5 CASRRLAEAQETQYF TGTGCCAGCAGGCGACTAGCGGAAGCTCAAGAGACCCAGTACTTC
few . TRBJ2-1 TRBV27 CASSLRPATYNEQFF TGTGCCAGCAGTTTGCGCCCGGCCACCTACAATGAGCAGTTCTTC
. . TRBJ2-1 TRBV5-1 CASSRGGHNEQFF TGCGCCAGCAGTCGCGGCGGGCACAATGAGCAGTTCTTC
few . TRBJ2-4 TRBV7-9 CASSLAEGKTYF TGTGCCAGCAGCTTAGCGGAGGGTAAGACGTACTTC
. TRBD1 TRBJ1-1 TRBV29-1 CSAGDRANTEAFF TGCAGCGCCGGGGACAGGGCGAACACTGAAGCTTTCTTT
. TRBD1 TRBJ1-2 TRBV6-1 CASGRPGQQYGYTF TGTGCCAGCGGAAGACCGGGACAGCAGTATGGCTACACCTTC
. . TRBJ2-3 TRBV2 CASSETGRTDTQYF TGTGCCAGCAGTGAAACGGGGAGGACAGATACGCAGTATTTT
few TRBD1 TRBJ1-2 TRBV27 CASSFFRDRTINYGYTF TGTGCCAGCAGTTTCTTTAGGGACAGGACGATTAACTATGGCTACACCTTC
. . TRBJ2-5 TRBV5-4 CASSLAGPGKETQYF TGTGCCAGCAGCTTGGCGGGCCCAGGGAAGGAGACCCAGTACTTC
few . TRBJ2-1 TRBV30 CAWRLSRGGHNEQFF TGTGCCTGGAGACTTTCAAGGGGCGGTCACAATGAGCAGTTCTTC
. TRBD1 TRBJ2-7 TRBV25-1 CASSDPGQGTYEQYF TGTGCCAGCAGTGACCCGGGACAGGGGACCTACGAGCAGTACTTC
. TRBD1 TRBJ2-3 TRBV7-2 CASSSEGDSLTDTQYF TGTGCCAGCAGCTCAGAGGGGGACAGCCTCACAGATACGCAGTATTTT
few . TRBJ2-7 TRBV18 CASSPTDYEQYF TGTGCCAGCTCCCCTACAGATTACGAGCAGTACTTC
. . TRBJ1-1 TRBV15 CATSRDPWGTEAFF TGTGCCACCAGCAGAGATCCCTGGGGCACTGAAGCTTTCTTT
many TRBD2 TRBJ2-7 TRBV29-1 CSVKAGVEQYF TGCAGCGTTAAAGCGGGGGTCGAGCAGTACTTC
. . TRBJ1-2 TRBV4-1 CASSQGRTNYGYTF TGCGCCAGCAGCCAAGGTCGGACTAACTATGGCTACACCTTC
many . TRBJ2-3 TRBV15 CATSRDGHSDTQYF TGTGCCACCAGCAGAGATGGGCACTCAGATACGCAGTATTTT
. . TRBJ1-1 TRBV30 CAWTRGLAEAFF TGTGCCTGGACCCGCGGCCTCGCTGAAGCTTTCTTT
few . TRBJ1-5 TRBV18 CASSPGQSNQPQHF TGTGCCAGCTCACCCGGACAGAGCAATCAGCCCCAGCATTTT
once . TRBJ2-7 TRBV5-1 CASSFTPGPPYEQYF TGCGCCAGCAGCTTTACCCCCGGGCCCCCCTACGAGCAGTACTTC
few . TRBJ2-2 TRBV15 CATSRGDAKGELFF TGTGCCACCAGCAGAGGGGATGCGAAGGGGGAGCTGTTTTTT